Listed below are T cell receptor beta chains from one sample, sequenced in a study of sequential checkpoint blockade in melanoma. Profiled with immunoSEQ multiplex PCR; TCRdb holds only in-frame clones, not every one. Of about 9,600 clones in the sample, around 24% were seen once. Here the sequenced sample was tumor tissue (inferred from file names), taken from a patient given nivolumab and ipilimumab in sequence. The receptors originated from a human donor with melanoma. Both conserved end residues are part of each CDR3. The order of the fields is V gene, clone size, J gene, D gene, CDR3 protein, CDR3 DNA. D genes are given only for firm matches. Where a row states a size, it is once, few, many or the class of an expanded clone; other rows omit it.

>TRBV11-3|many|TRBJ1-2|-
CASSFSGRGNYGYTF
TGTGCCAGCAGCTTTTCCGGGAGGGGTAACTATGGCTACACCTTC
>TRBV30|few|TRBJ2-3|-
CAWSAGLRTDTQYF
TGTGCCTGGAGTGCGGGACTCCGCACAGATACGCAGTATTTT
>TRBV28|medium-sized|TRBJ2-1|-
CASSNRGGPYNEQFF
TGTGCCAGCAGTAACAGAGGAGGGCCCTACAATGAGCAGTTCTTC
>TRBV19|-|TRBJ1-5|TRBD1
CASSIIGTVFGPQHF
TGTGCCAGTAGTATCATCGGGACAGTCTTCGGACCCCAGCATTTT
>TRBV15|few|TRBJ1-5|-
CATSRDNFSLLWRSKPQHF
TGTGCCACCAGCAGAGACAATTTTAGCCTTTTGTGGAGATCAAAGCCCCAGCATTTT
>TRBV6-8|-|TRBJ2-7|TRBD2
CASSLLAGVDEQYF
TGTGCCAGCAGCTTACTAGCGGGAGTTGACGAGCAGTACTTC
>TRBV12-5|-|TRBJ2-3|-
CASPMGGTQYF
TGTGCCAGCCCGATGGGAGGTACGCAGTATTTT
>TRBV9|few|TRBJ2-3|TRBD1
CASSVSGQGIGDTQYF
TGTGCCAGCAGCGTATCGGGACAGGGAATTGGAGATACGCAGTATTTT
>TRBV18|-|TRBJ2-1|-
CASSPADYSEQFF
TGTGCCAGCTCACCTGCTGACTACAGTGAGCAGTTCTTC
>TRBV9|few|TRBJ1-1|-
CASSSAVLNTEAFF
TGTGCCAGCAGCTCGGCGGTCCTGAACACTGAAGCTTTCTTT
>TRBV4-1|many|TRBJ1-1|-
CASSYTGPDGELNTEAFF
TGCGCCAGCAGCTATACGGGCCCCGACGGGGAACTTAACACTGAAGCTTTCTTT
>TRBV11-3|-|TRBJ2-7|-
CASSSGGRVAYEQYF
TGTGCCAGCAGCTCCGGGGGCAGGGTTGCCTACGAGCAGTACTTC
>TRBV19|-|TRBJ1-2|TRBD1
CASSPWDRVGGYTF
TGTGCCAGTAGTCCTTGGGACAGGGTGGGCGGCTACACCTTC
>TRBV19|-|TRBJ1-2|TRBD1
CASIPGGIYHGYTF
TGTGCCAGTATCCCAGGGGGGATTTATCATGGCTACACCTTC